A selection of T cell receptor beta chains follows, all from one sample in a study of cytomegalovirus exposure and HLA in healthy donors. Assay: immunoSEQ multiplex PCR; the TCRdb copy retains only in-frame clones and omits some. Counted here are some 220,000 clones, about 89% occurring once; the ten biggest clones make up 0.9% to 1.1%. Sequencing input: PBMCs. Receptor source: a woman aged 18 to 35 in good health and CMV-seronegative. Both conserved end residues are part of each CDR3. Each record gives: J gene, D gene, V gene, clone size, CDR3 DNA, CDR3 protein. D genes are given only for firm matches. Some rows have no size entry. The others give once, few or many, or a class for an expanded clone.

TRBJ1-4,NA,TRBV2,NA,TGTGCCAGCCATGGGGCAGGCACTAATGAAAAACTGTTTTTT,CASHGAGTNEKLFF
TRBJ2-1,TRBD1,TRBV7-9,NA,TGTGCCAGCAGTCAGGACAGGAAGCAGTTCTTC,CASSQDRKQFF
TRBJ1-2,NA,TRBV4-1,NA,TGCGCCAGCAGCCCGGAGGGCTATGGCTACACCTTC,CASSPEGYGYTF
TRBJ2-4,NA,TRBV6-1,NA,TGTGCCAGCTCCGGGGTAGCCAAAAACATTCAGTACTTC,CASSGVAKNIQYF
TRBJ2-5,NA,TRBV7-9,NA,TGTGCCAGCAGCTTATTGTCCGGGGTCGGAGAGACCCAGTACTTC,CASSLLSGVGETQYF
TRBJ2-5,TRBD1,TRBV5-1,NA,TGCGCCAGCAGCACTGGGACAGGGTTTGAAGAGACCCAGTACTTC,CASSTGTGFEETQYF
TRBJ1-6,NA,TRBV7-6,few,TGTGCCAGCAGCGGATTGCAGGGGTTCAATTCACCCCTCCACTTT,CASSGLQGFNSPLHF
TRBJ2-2,NA,TRBV2,NA,TGTGCCAGCAGTGAGGGCAGGGTCAACACCGGGGAGCTGTTTTTT,CASSEGRVNTGELFF
TRBJ1-5,NA,TRBV6-5,once,TGTGCCAGCAGTTACGGGGATCCCTATAGCGATCAGCCCCAGCATTTT,CASSYGDPYSDQPQHF
TRBJ1-2,TRBD1,TRBV27,NA,TGTGCCAGCAGTATCCACAGGGGGCCAAACTGTGGCTACACCTTC,CASSIHRGPNCGYTF
TRBJ1-4,NA,TRBV30,NA,TGTGCCTGGAGCGCCCTACACTCAGGTGAAAAACTGTTTTTT,CAWSALHSGEKLFF
TRBJ2-5,TRBD2,TRBV27,NA,TGTGCCAGCAGTCACCGACTAGCGGGCACTCAAGAGACCCAGTACTTC,CASSHRLAGTQETQYF
TRBJ1-4,NA,TRBV9,NA,TGTGCCAGCAGCGCCGAGGCGGCAGCGCTTAATGAAAAACTGTTTTTT,CASSAEAAALNEKLFF
TRBJ1-3,TRBD1,TRBV4-3,NA,TGCGCCAGCAGCCAATTAATGACAGGGCCTGGAAACACCATATATTTT,CASSQLMTGPGNTIYF
TRBJ1-3,TRBD1,TRBV28,NA,TGTGCCAGCAGTCCCTCTTCCGGGACAGGCTTAGGAAACACCATATATTTT,CASSPSSGTGLGNTIYF
TRBJ1-2,NA,TRBV5-1,NA,TGCGCCAGCGGGCCCTCCGCTAACTATGGCTACACCTTC,CASGPSANYGYTF
TRBJ1-1,TRBD1,TRBV18,NA,TGTGCCAGCTCACCAGACAGGGGGCCCACTGAAGCTTTCTTT,CASSPDRGPTEAFF
TRBJ2-5,NA,TRBV14,NA,TGTGCCAGCAGCCAACCTTTAGCCTGGCCAGAGACCCAGTACTTC,CASSQPLAWPETQYF
TRBJ2-5,NA,TRBV19,NA,TGTGCCAGTAGCGCCGGGAGTGAGACCCAGTACTTC,CASSAGSETQYF
TRBJ2-1,TRBD2,TRBV29-1,NA,TGCACGGGAGGCGGGAGCTCCTACAATGAGCAGTTCTTC,CTGGGSSYNEQFF
TRBJ2-5,TRBD2,TRBV29-1,once,TGCAGCGTTGCACGGACTAGCGGAGGTCCAGGGGAGACCCAGTACTTC,CSVARTSGGPGETQYF
TRBJ1-1,NA,TRBV7-7,NA,TGTGCCAGCAGCTTAGAAGGCATACGGGTTTGCACTGAAGCTTTCTTT,CASSLEGIRVCTEAFF
TRBJ1-3,NA,TRBV6-5,NA,TGTGCCAGCATAGGAGCCTCTGGAAACACCATATATTTT,CASIGASGNTIYF
TRBJ1-2,TRBD1,TRBV4-1,NA,TGCGCCAGCAGCCAAGTTAACAGGGGGCATGGCTACACCTTC,CASSQVNRGHGYTF
TRBJ2-5,NA,TRBV11-2,NA,TGTGCCAGCAGCTTAGATCCAGAAGAGACCCAGTACTTC,CASSLDPEETQYF
TRBJ1-5,NA,TRBV9,NA,TGTGCCAGCAGCGCGGGGTCTACTAGCAATCAGCCCCAGCATTTT,CASSAGSTSNQPQHF
TRBJ1-3,TRBD1,TRBV4-3,NA,TGCGCCAGCAGCCGGTTGACAGGGGCTTCCTCTGGAAACACCATATATTTT,CASSRLTGASSGNTIYF
TRBJ2-1,NA,TRBV5-4,NA,TGTGCCAGCAGCTTAAGGGGAGGATTCTACAATGAGCAGTTCTTC,CASSLRGGFYNEQFF
TRBJ1-2,NA,TRBV6-5,NA,TGTGCCAGCAGTCTGTCGGACTATGGCTACACCTTC,CASSLSDYGYTF
TRBJ2-3,TRBD2,TRBV5-5,NA,TGTGCCAGCAGCTTGAGTCCTAGCGGCAGAGATACGCAGTATTTT,CASSLSPSGRDTQYF
TRBJ1-2,NA,TRBV18,NA,TGTGCCAGCTCATCGGACTCCCTTTCCTATGGCTACACCTTC,CASSSDSLSYGYTF
TRBJ1-2,TRBD1,TRBV18,NA,TGTGCCAGCTCACCGGGACAGCAACAGGGCTACACCTTC,CASSPGQQQGYTF
TRBJ1-1,NA,TRBV28,NA,TGTGCCAGCAGTTTACCGGGAACGGGAGCTTTCTTT,CASSLPGTGAFF
TRBJ2-1,NA,TRBV10-1,NA,TGCGCCAGCGGGGGGTACAATGAGCAGTTCTTC,CASGGYNEQFF
TRBJ2-7,NA,TRBV6-1,NA,TGTGCCAGCAGTGAAGCGGGGCTCTCCTACGAGCAGTACTTC,CASSEAGLSYEQYF
TRBJ1-6,NA,TRBV19,NA,TGTGCCAGCGGGGGGCTCTATAATTCACCCCTCCACTTT,CASGGLYNSPLHF
TRBJ2-7,TRBD1,TRBV5-5,NA,TGTGCCAGCAGCCTCCGGGACAGATCCTACGAGCAGTACTTC,CASSLRDRSYEQYF
TRBJ2-1,TRBD2,TRBV5-1,NA,TGCGCCAGCAGCAACCTCTACCCCGGGACTAGCGGGGTCAATGAGCAGTTCTTC,CASSNLYPGTSGVNEQFF
TRBJ1-5,TRBD1,TRBV5-1,NA,TGCGCCAGCAGCTTGGCACAGGGGGTTCAGCCCCAGCATTTT,CASSLAQGVQPQHF
TRBJ2-7,TRBD1,TRBV7-8,NA,TGTGCCAGCAGTAGATGGGGACAGGACTACGAGCAGTACTTC,CASSRWGQDYEQYF
TRBJ1-4,NA,TRBV9,NA,TGTGCCAGCAGCGTATCAATGCCCGACCGGGATGAAAAACTGTTTTTT,CASSVSMPDRDEKLFF
TRBJ2-1,NA,TRBV27,NA,TGTGCCACTAAAAACCGGGGTAACTCCTACAATGAGCAGTTCTTC,CATKNRGNSYNEQFF
TRBJ1-2,TRBD1,TRBV4-2,once,TGTGCCAGCAGCCAACGCCGGGACAGGGTTAACTATGGCTACACCTTC,CASSQRRDRVNYGYTF
TRBJ2-7,TRBD1,TRBV5-6,NA,TGTGCCAGCAGCGCTTCTGGACAGGGGTCCCACGAGCAGTACTTC,CASSASGQGSHEQYF
TRBJ2-7,TRBD1,TRBV7-6,NA,TGTGCCAGCAGCGCCGGGACAGCCTCCTACGAGCAGTACTTC,CASSAGTASYEQYF
TRBJ2-5,NA,TRBV7-9,NA,TGTGCCAGCAGCTCCCTGGGGGGAGGTGAGACCCAGTACTTC,CASSSLGGGETQYF
TRBJ2-1,NA,TRBV7-2,NA,TGTGCCAGCAGCTCCCCCCTAGCGTCTCCCTCCAATGAGCAGTTCTTC,CASSSPLASPSNEQFF
TRBJ1-3,NA,TRBV28,NA,TGTGCCAGCAGTTCTCCTGGGACAGGAAACACCATATATTTT,CASSSPGTGNTIYF
TRBJ2-5,TRBD2,TRBV11-3,NA,TGTGCCAGCAGCTCCGGGGGGGGTGTACAGACCCAGTACTTC,CASSSGGGVQTQYF
TRBJ2-1,NA,TRBV6-5,once,TGTGCCAGCAGTTACGGAGGGAACAATGAGCAGTTCTTC,CASSYGGNNEQFF
TRBJ2-2,TRBD1,TRBV7-2,NA,TGTGCCAGCAGCTTAGGGTTGACAGGGACGAACACCGGGGAGCTGTTTTTT,CASSLGLTGTNTGELFF
TRBJ2-7,TRBD1,TRBV5-1,NA,TGCGCCAGCAGCTTTGATACAGGGGGCGAGCAGTACTTC,CASSFDTGGEQYF
TRBJ1-2,NA,TRBV7-9,NA,TGTGCCAGCAGCTTAGGGCAGTCTAACTATGGCTACACCTTC,CASSLGQSNYGYTF
TRBJ2-1,TRBD2,TRBV9,NA,TGTGCCAGCAGCGTAACATTCGGGGCTAGCGGGAGGAATGAGCAGTTCTTC,CASSVTFGASGRNEQFF
TRBJ1-5,NA,TRBV27,NA,TGTGCCAGCAGCTACGGCGGAACAGGGCCCCAGCCCCAGCATTTT,CASSYGGTGPQPQHF
TRBJ2-3,TRBD1,TRBV7-9,NA,TGTGCCAGCAGCCGAGGGACAGGGGGTCCTAGCACAGATACGCAGTATTTT,CASSRGTGGPSTDTQYF
TRBJ1-3,TRBD1,TRBV6-5,NA,TGTGCCAGCAGTTACCGGCAGGGGGCTGGAAACACCATATATTTT,CASSYRQGAGNTIYF
TRBJ2-3,NA,TRBV5-1,NA,TGCGCCAGCAGCGGGGGGCTTTTTTCGGGACAGCGCACAGATACGCAGTATTTT,CASSGGLFSGQRTDTQYF
TRBJ2-5,TRBD1,TRBV4-2,NA,TGTGCCAGCAGCCAAGTAGGATCGGACAGGGACCAAGAGACCCAGTACTTC,CASSQVGSDRDQETQYF
TRBJ2-1,NA,TRBV4-1,NA,TGCGCCAGCAGCCAAGAGTCGCCGGTTAGCTCCTACAATGAGCAGTTCTTC,CASSQESPVSSYNEQFF